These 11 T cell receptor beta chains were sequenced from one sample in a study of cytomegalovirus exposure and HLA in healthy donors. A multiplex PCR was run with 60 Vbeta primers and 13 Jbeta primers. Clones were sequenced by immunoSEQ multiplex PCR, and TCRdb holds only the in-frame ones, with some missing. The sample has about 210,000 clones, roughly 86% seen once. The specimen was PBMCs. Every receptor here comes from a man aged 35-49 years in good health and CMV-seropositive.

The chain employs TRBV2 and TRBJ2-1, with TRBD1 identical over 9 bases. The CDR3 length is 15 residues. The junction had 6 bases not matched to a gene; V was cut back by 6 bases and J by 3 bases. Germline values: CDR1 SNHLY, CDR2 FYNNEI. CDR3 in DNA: TGTGCCAGCAGCGCCGGGACAGGGCTCTACAATGAGCAGTTCTTC. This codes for CASSAGTGLYNEQFF. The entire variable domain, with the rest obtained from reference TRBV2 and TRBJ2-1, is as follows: EPEVTQTPSHQVTQMGQEVILRCVPISNHLYFYWYRQILGQKVEFLVSFYNNEISEKSEIFDDQFSVERPDGSNFTLKIRSTKLEDSAMYFCASSAGTGLYNEQFFGPGTRLTVL.

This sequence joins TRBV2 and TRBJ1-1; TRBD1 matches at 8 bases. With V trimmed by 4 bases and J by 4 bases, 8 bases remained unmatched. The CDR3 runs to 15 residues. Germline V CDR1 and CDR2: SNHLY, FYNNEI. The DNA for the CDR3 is TGTGCCAGCAGTGTCTCCAACACAGGGGGCACTGAAGCTTTCTTT. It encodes CASSVSNTGGTEAFF. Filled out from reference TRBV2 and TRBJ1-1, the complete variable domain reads EPEVTQTPSHQVTQMGQEVILRCVPISNHLYFYWYRQILGQKVEFLVSFYNNEISEKSEIFDDQFSVERPDGSNFTLKIRSTKLEDSAMYFCASSVSNTGGTEAFFGQGTRLTVV.

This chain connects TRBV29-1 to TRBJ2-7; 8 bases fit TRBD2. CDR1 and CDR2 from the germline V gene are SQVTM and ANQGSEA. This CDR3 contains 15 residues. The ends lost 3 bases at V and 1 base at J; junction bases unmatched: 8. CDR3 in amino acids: CSVDTGAGGSYEQYF. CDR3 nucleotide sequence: TGCAGCGTTGACACGGGGGCGGGGGGTTCCTACGAGCAGTACTTC.

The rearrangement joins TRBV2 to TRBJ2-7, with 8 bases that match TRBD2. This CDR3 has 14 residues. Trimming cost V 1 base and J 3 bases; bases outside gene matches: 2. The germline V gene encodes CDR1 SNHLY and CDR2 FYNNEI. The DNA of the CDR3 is TGTGCCAGCAGTGAAGAAGCGGGAGTCTACGAGCAGTACTTC. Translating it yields CASSEEAGVYEQYF. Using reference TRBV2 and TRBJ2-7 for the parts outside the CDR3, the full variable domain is EPEVTQTPSHQVTQMGQEVILRCVPISNHLYFYWYRQILGQKVEFLVSFYNNEISEKSEIFDDQFSVERPDGSNFTLKIRSTKLEDSAMYFCASSEEAGVYEQYFGPGTRLTVT.

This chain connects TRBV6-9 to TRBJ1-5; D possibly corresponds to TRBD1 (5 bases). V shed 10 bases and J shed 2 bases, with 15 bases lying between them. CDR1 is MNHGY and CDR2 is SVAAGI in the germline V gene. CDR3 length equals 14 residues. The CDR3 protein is CAKLRTSGNQPQHF. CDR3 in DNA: TGTGCCAAGCTTAGGACATCGGGCAATCAGCCCCAGCATTTT.

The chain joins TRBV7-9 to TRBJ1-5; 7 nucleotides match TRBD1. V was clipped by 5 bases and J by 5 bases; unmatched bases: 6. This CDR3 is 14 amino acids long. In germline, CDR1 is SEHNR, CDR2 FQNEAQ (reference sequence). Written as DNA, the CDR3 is TGTGCCAGCAGCCCCACAGGGGCAGATCAGCCCCAGCATTTT. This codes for CASSPTGADQPQHF.

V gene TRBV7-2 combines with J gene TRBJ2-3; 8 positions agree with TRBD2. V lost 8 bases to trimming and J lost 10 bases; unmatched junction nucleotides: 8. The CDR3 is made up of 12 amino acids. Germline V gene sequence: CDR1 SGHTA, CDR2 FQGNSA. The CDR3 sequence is CASGSSGASQYF. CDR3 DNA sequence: TGTGCCAGCGGCAGTAGCGGGGCCTCGCAGTATTTT.

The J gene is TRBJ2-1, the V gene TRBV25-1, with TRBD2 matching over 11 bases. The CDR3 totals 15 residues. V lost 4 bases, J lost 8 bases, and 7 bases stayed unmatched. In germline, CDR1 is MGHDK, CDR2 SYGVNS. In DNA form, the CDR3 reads TGTGCCAGCAGTGGACTAGCGGGGACGGTCCATGAGCAGTTCTTC. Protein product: CASSGLAGTVHEQFF.

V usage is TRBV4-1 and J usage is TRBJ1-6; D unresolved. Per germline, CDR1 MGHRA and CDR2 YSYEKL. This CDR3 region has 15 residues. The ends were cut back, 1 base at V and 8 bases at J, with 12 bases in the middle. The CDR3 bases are TGCGCCAGCAGCCAAGCCCGGGGTGGGGATTCACCCCTCCACTTT. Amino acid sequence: CASSQARGGDSPLHF.

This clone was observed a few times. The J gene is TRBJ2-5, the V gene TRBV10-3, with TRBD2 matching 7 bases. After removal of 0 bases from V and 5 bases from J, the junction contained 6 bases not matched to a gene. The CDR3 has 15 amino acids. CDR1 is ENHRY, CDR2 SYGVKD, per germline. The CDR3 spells CAISESTSSVETQYF. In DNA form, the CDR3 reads TGTGCCATCAGTGAGTCGACTAGCTCGGTGGAGACCCAGTACTTC.

The CDR3 sequence: CASSETGLSNQPQHF. The DNA of the CDR3 is TGTGCCAGCAGTGAGACAGGGCTTAGCAATCAGCCCCAGCATTTT. The chain uses TRBV2 and TRBJ1-5; 7 bases line up with TRBD1. Unmatched junction bases numbered 2, after V lost 3 bases and J lost 0 bases. CDR1 and CDR2 (germline): SNHLY, FYNNEI. This CDR3 comprises 15 residues.